This is a list of T cell receptor beta chains from one sample in a study of PD-L1 blockade in urothelial cancer. Method: immunoSEQ multiplex PCR; TCRdb's copy keeps in-frame clones and lacks some. This sample carries 87,000 or so clones, around 83% of them seen once, and the ten largest clones take over 2%. Sequenced material: PBMCs, taken around atezolizumab (anti-PD-L1) treatment. The receptors derive from a man aged 55 to 70 with urothelial cancer. CDR3s leave out the opening cysteine and the closing phenylalanine or tryptophan. Size is stated for part of the rows, as once, few or many counts, or as a class when the clone is expanded.

v_gene | abundance | CDR3aa
TRBV28 | NA | ASSSSGVGGYEQY
TRBV19 | NA | ASSIDPTATNEKLF
TRBV5-1 | NA | ASSLSGTPRSGNTIY
TRBV19 | NA | ASSMGQGRGTDTQY
TRBV5-1 | NA | ASSPGTSGSQETQY
TRBV2 | NA | ASSGDRDNSPLH
TRBV4-1 | once | ASSQDPGSYNEQF
TRBV19 | NA | ASLSGGWNQPQH
TRBV7-3 | NA | ASSLLDKGREAF
TRBV25-1 | NA | ASSDPRGPDTQY
TRBV5-3 | once | ARSGQGGGNTEAF
TRBV5-1 | NA | ASSTGQNYEQY
TRBV6-6 | NA | ASRRSGTGVSEQF
TRBV25-1 | NA | ASREGLRTDTQY
TRBV7-6 | once | ASSSGQGSGANVLT
TRBV6-1 | NA | ASSGGVQLSYEQY
TRBV10-3 | NA | AISGTGGITEAF